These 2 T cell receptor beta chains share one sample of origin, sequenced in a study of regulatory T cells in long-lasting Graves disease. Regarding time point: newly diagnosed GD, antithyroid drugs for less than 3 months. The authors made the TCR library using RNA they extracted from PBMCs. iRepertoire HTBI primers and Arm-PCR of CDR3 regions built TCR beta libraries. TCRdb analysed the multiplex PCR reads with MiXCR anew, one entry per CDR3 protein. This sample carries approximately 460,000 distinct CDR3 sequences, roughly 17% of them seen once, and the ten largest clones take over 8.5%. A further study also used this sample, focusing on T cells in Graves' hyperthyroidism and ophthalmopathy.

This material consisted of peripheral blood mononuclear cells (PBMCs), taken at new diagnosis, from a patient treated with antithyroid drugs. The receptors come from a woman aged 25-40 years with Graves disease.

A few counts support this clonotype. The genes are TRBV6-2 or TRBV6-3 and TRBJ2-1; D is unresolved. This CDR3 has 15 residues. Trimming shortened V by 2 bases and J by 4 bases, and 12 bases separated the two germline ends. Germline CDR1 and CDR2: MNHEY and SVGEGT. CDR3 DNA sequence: TGTGCCAGCAGTTACGACCCACAGCCTTACAATGAGCAGTTCTTC. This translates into CASSYDPQPYNEQFF.

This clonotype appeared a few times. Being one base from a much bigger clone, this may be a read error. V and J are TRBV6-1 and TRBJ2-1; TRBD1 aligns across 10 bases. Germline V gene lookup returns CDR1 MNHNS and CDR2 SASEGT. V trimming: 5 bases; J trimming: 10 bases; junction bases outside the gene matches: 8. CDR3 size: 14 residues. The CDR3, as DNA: TGTGCCAGCAGTCTCGACAGGGGGCCTTACGAGCAGTTCTTC. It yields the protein CASSLDRGPYEQFF.